The entry that follows covers one T cell receptor (beta chain) sequence. Profiling relied on immunoSEQ multiplex PCR, and the TCRdb table lists in-frame clones only, not all of them. Among about 250,000 clones listed, 88% were seen once. The data stem from a study of blood T cell repertoires in COVID-19. This CDR3 is 16 amino acids long. With 6 bases clipped from V and 6 bases from J, the junction kept 13 bases outside the gene matches. Germline CDR1 MDHEN, CDR2 SYDVKM. The rearrangement joins TRBV28 to TRBJ2-2; 7 positions match TRBD2. The sequenced sample was peripheral blood. This sequence originates from a woman in her thirties with COVID-19, enrolled during active disease. In DNA, the CDR3 is TGTGCCAGCAGCCCCCGGACCGGGACTAACCCCGGGGAGCTGTTTTTT. It yields the protein CASSPRTGTNPGELFF.